The present entry profiles one TCR beta chain with its context. The target of this receptor is not known. Base qualities are missing; no much larger clone stands one base away. The data were taken from a study of T cell responses to AZD1222 COVID-19 vaccine (dated by TCRdb to 2020 to 2023). In the study overall: A total of around 240 trial participants underwent TCR sequencing, of whom 207 received two doses of AZD1222 and roughly 25 received two doses of the MenACWY control vaccine. Enrollment into the trials was organized by age into subgroups of 18-55, 56-69 and 70-plus years, and those subgroups contained roughly 140, 27 and 60 TCR-sequenced participants, respectively. Points the paper makes about the study in general: The 56-69-year group was small, and its depth increase did not reach significance, likely because of low power. After two AZD1222 doses, both the breadth and the depth of spike-specific TCRs were significantly higher than at day 0 and than in MenACWY recipients. CD4 TCRs associated with the vaccine covered the entire spike protein, and the dominant responses were in regions 160-218 and 743-854. Conclusions about previously exposed vaccinees are limited, since just six or seven AZD1222 recipients were seropositive for SARS-CoV-2 at baseline. Most participants were white British and females outnumbered males, and the authors suggested that clonal diversity may have been underestimated. Nearly half of unique spike-specific TCRs reportedly recognized epitopes outside regions mutated in the B.1.351 and B.1.1.7 variants. Because no day 14 peak-response samples were available, the repertoires could be characterized only after the peak T cell response.

CDR1 and CDR2 were assigned from the germline V gene (reference sequence) as LNHDA and SQIVND. The V end gives up 6 bases and the J end 2 bases, leaving 11 bases in the junction not matched to a gene. Counted from cysteine to phenylalanine, this CDR3 has 18 amino acids. The CDR3 DNA has 54 bases and is translated from base 1. This specimen's time point label, per the study, means: about 28 days (+/-7) after the second vaccine dose. AZD1222 recipients given second doses at about 4 weeks or at about 12 weeks were pooled, since spike-specific TCR depth and breadth were not found to differ between the two schedules. Vaccinee samples came from UK trials COV001 and COV002, including a single-blind randomized controlled phase 2/3 trial of AZD1222 (ChAdOx1 nCoV-19) in healthy adults. Trial participant PBMC samples were collected at day 0 and day 28 after the second dose for TCRbeta chain sequencing. The CDR3 regions of human TCRbeta chains were analyzed by immunosequencing. Processing in the source paper ran as follows. Repertoire TCRs were matched against a reference library of SARS-CoV-2-specific TCRs generated with the MIRA antigen-specificity platform. Breadth was defined as the fraction of unique TCRs that were SARS-CoV-2-associated. Depth was defined as the fraction of total T cells that were SARS-CoV-2-associated. Using the MIRA data, every spike-specific TCR was mapped to the spike region that the TCR reacted to and assigned to either a CD4 or a CD8 class. Log10-transformed breadth and depth values were compared by one-way ANOVA with Sidak's multiple comparisons tests. The table was pulled from immuneACCESS by TCRdb, which kept in-frame rearrangements only. Such tables lose some clones; where checked, under half of the loss comes from unresolved V genes, and the rest has no known cause. That table furnishes V, J and clone size, whereas the DNA furnished D and trimming. The sample table holds 90,000 to 150,000 clones, of which around 88% were seen once. The biggest ten clones account for about 7.1% of the sample.

The sequence joins TRBV19 to TRBJ2-1, and 12 bases in between align with TRBD2. This clonotype was obtained from an adult who received the AZD1222 COVID-19 vaccine. The sample in question was peripheral blood, obtained 28 days after the second AZD1222 dose. The CDR3 in this case is CASSPGGLAGFPYNEQFF. The base sequence is TGTGCCAGTAGCCCGGGAGGACTAGCGGGATTCCCCTACAATGAGCAGTTCTTC.